The 3 T cell receptor beta chains listed next were all sequenced from one sample in a study of beta chain features in type 1 diabetes. General study points: Researchers report that Type 1 diabetes patients had moderately but significantly shorter TCRB CDR3s across all four CD4+ subsets.

These receptors have no identified antigens. Sequenced material consisted of expressed TCRB transcripts (all of the isolated RNA was reverse transcribed). Data came from immunoSEQ multiplex PCR; TCRdb stores just in-frame clones and leaves some out. The sample yields 250,000 to 300,000 clones, approximately 25% seen once. Sequenced material: naive CD4+ T cells from blood. The receptors shown here come from a woman in her twenties or thirties with type 1 diabetes.

Only a few counts were recorded for this clone. The chain carries TRBV14 and TRBJ2-5, with D hard to call. Trimming left V 0 bases short and J 5 bases short, with 22 bases between. This CDR3 is 18 amino acids long. Germline values: CDR1 SGHDN, CDR2 FVKESK. CDR3 bases: TGTGCCAGCAGCCAAGATCCAGCGAGATCACACGGCCGGGAGACCCAGTACTTC. Amino acids: CASSQDPARSHGRETQYF.

The V gene is TRBV9, the J gene TRBJ1-1, with D unclear. This CDR3 has 15 amino acids. V was shortened by 0 bases and J by 0 bases, with 9 bases between the two germline ends. CDR1 and CDR2 from the germline V gene are SGDLS and YYNGEE. In nucleotides, the CDR3 is TGTGCCAGCAGCGTAGGAGGTCGATTGAACACTGAAGCTTTCTTT. Translated, it gives CASSVGGRLNTEAFF.

This clone was found a few times. This sequence joins TRBV21-1 and TRBJ2-4; the D segment call TRBD1 is taken from the table without a DNA check. TRBV21-1 constitutes a pseudogene. The CDR3 runs to 18 residues. CDR3 in DNA: TGTGCCAGCAGCAAAAAGGGACACGACACTCTAGCCAAAAACATTCAGTACTTC. It is translated as CASSKKGHDTLAKNIQYF.